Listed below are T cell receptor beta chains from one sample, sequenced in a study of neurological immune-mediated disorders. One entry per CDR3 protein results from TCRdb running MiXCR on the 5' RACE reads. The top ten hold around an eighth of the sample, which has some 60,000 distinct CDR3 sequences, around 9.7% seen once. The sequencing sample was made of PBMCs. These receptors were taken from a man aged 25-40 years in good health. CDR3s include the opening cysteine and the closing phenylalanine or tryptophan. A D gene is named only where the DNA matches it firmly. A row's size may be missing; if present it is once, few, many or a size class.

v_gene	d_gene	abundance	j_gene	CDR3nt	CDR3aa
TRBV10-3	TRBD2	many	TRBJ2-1	TGTGCCACACTGGAATCGGGACTAGCGGACTACAATGAGCAGTTCTTC	CATLESGLADYNEQFF
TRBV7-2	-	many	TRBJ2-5	TGTGCCAGCAGCCAAAATACCCAAGAGACCCAGTACTTC	CASSQNTQETQYF
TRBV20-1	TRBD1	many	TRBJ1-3	TGCAGTGCCAACTTATACCAGGGGGGCCCTGGAAACACCATATATTTT	CSANLYQGGPGNTIYF
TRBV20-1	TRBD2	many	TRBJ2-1	TGCAGTGTGATAGCGGGAGGGCCCCCCGATGAGCAGTTCTTC	CSVIAGGPPDEQFF
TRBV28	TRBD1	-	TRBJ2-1	TGTGCCAGCGAGAGGACAGGCCTTCGGTATGAGCAGTTCTTC	CASERTGLRYEQFF
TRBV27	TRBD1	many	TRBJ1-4	TGTGCCAGCAGTTTCGCCTTCGGGGACAGGGGAGTACTTGTTGAAAATGAAAAACTGTTTTTT	CASSFAFGDRGVLVENEKLFF
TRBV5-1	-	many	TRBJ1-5	TGCGCCAGCAGCCGGGGCGGGGGGGACCAGCCCCAGCATTTT	CASSRGGGDQPQHF
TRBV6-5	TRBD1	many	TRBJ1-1	TGTGCCAGCAGTTACTCCGGACAGGGGGCCTCTGAAGCTTTCTTT	CASSYSGQGASEAFF
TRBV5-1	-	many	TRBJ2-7	TGCGCCAGCAGCCAAATGGACAGCTACGAGCAGTACTTC	CASSQMDSYEQYF
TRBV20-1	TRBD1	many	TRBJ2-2	TGCAGTGTCTTCGGACAGGGTGGCGGGGAGCTGTTTTTT	CSVFGQGGGELFF
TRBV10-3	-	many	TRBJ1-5	TGTGCCATCAGTGACGGATGGGGGCAGCCCCAGCATTTT	CAISDGWGQPQHF
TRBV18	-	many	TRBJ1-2	TGTGCCAGCTCACCCGGACAAGACCTCTATGGCTACACCTTC	CASSPGQDLYGYTF
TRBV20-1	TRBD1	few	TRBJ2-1	TGCAGTGCTAAGGGACAGGGGACGAATGAGCAGTTCTTC	CSAKGQGTNEQFF
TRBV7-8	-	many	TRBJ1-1	TGTGCCAGCAGCCCATTAGGGGGGGTCACTGAAGCTTTCTTT	CASSPLGGVTEAFF
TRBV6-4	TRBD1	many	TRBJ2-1	TGTGCCAGCAGTCCAGAGACAGGGTCCAATGAGCAGTTCTTC	CASSPETGSNEQFF
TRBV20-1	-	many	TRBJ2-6	TGCAGTGCTAGAGATCATGGAGGGGCTGGGGCCAACGTCCTGACTTTC	CSARDHGGAGANVLTF
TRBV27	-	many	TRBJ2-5	TGTGCCAGCAGTTCGACGGGCCTTCAAGAGACCCAGTACTTC	CASSSTGLQETQYF
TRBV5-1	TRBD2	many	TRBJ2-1	TGCGCCAGCGCAAGGGCGGGAGGGCGTGATGAGCAGTTCTTC	CASARAGGRDEQFF
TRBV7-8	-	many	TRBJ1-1	TGTGCCAGCAGCTTATTCCGAGGTGGCACTGAAGCTTTCTTT	CASSLFRGGTEAFF
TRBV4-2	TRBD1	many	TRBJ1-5	TGTGCCAGCAGCCAAGAGGGACAGGGTCGGAACCAGCCCCAGCATTTT	CASSQEGQGRNQPQHF
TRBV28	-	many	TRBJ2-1	TGTGCCAGCAGTTTGGAGGCCGGGCCGCCCTACAATGAGCAGTTCTTC	CASSLEAGPPYNEQFF
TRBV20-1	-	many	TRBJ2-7	TGCAGTGCTTTCTCCGGGACACCCCCGGGCGAGCAGTACTTC	CSAFSGTPPGEQYF
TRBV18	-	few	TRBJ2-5	TGTGCCAGCTCAACTCACCCGCAAGAGACCCAGTACTTC	CASSTHPQETQYF
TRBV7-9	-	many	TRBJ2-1	TGTGCCAGCAGCGAACGGAGGTCCAACTCCCTTTACAATGAGCAGTTCTTC	CASSERRSNSLYNEQFF
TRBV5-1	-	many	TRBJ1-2	TGCGCCAGCAGCCAAAGTGGGGGTGGAAACTATGGCTACACCTTC	CASSQSGGGNYGYTF
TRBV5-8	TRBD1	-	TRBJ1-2	TGTGCCAGTAGCAGGGGACAGGAGGGGTATGGCTACTCCTTC	CASSRGQEGYGYSF
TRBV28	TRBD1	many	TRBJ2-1	TGTGCCAGCAGTCCCCTCGACAGGGCTCATGAGCAGTTCTTC	CASSPLDRAHEQFF
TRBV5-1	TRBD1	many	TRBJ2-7	TGCGCCAGCAGCTACCGGGACAGGAACTCCTACGAGCAGTACTTC	CASSYRDRNSYEQYF
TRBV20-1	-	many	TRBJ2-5	TGCAGCGGGTGGGATGGGGGAGAGACCCAGTACTTC	CSGWDGGETQYF
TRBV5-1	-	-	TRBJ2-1	TGCGCCAGCAGCTCGGACCCCTCCTTTGAGCAGTTCTTC	CASSSDPSFEQFF
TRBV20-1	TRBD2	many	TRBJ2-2	TGCAGTGCCTCGGGGGGACTAACGGGAGGCACGAACACCGGGGAGCTGTTTTTT	CSASGGLTGGTNTGELFF
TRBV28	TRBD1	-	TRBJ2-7	TGTGCCAGCGAGAGAAAGGGGGCTCCATCCTACGAGCAGTACTTC	CASERKGAPSYEQYF
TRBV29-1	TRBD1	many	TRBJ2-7	TGCAGCGTTCCCGGGACAGGGTACGACGAGCAGTACTTC	CSVPGTGYDEQYF
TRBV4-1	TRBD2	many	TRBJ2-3	TGCGCCAGCAGCTTCATCCCTAGCGGAGTACAGTCAGATACGCAGTATTTT	CASSFIPSGVQSDTQYF
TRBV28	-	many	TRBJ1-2	TGTGCCAGCAGTTTAGCCTCGGGGTGGGGCTACACCTTC	CASSLASGWGYTF
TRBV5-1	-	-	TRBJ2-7	TGCGCCAGTAGCACCGGGGCAGGGACCGAGCAGTACTTC	CASSTGAGTEQYF
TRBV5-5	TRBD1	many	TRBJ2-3	TGTGCCAGCAGCCGATTCGGGACAGGGGGCACAGATACGCAGTATTTT	CASSRFGTGGTDTQYF
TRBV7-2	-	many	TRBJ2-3	TGTGCCAGCAGCATGACTCGACTAAGCACAGATACGCAGTATTTT	CASSMTRLSTDTQYF
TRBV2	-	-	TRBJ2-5	TGTGCCAGCAGTGAACATGGGTCCCCTCAAGAGACCCAGTACTTC	CASSEHGSPQETQYF
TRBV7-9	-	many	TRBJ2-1	TGTGCCAGCAGCTTCATCGGGGGCTCCTACAATGAGCAGTTCTTC	CASSFIGGSYNEQFF
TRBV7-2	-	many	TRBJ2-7	TGTGCCAGCACCCCCGTGACAGGGAGGTCTAACTACGAGCAGTACTTC	CASTPVTGRSNYEQYF
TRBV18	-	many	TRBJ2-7	TGTGCCAGCTCACCCCAGGATCGGGAGCAGTACTTC	CASSPQDREQYF
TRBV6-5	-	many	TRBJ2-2	TGTGCCAGCAGCCCCGGACAGGGAGGGAAGCTGTTTTTT	CASSPGQGGKLFF
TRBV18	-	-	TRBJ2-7	TGTGCCAGCTCACCACCGGACATCCCCCACGAGCAGTACTTC	CASSPPDIPHEQYF
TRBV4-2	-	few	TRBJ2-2	TGTGCCAGCAGCCAAGGCCTGAGTAACACCGGGGAGCTGTTTTTT	CASSQGLSNTGELFF
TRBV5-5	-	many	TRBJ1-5	TGTGCCAGCAGCTTGGGTGTGGGGTTTCAGCCCCAGCATTTT	CASSLGVGFQPQHF
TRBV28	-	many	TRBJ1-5	TGTGCCAGCACCACCCTCGAGGGCGGTCAGCCCCAGCATTTT	CASTTLEGGQPQHF
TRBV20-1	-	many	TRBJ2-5	TGCAGTGCTAGAGCCCAGCGGGACAAAGAGACCCAGTACTTC	CSARAQRDKETQYF
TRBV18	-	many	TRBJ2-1	TGTGCCAGCTCACTCCGGGACGGAATTTCCTACAATGAGCAGTTCTTC	CASSLRDGISYNEQFF
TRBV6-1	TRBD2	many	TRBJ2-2	TGTGCCAGCAGTGGGACTAGCGGAGATACCGGGGAGCTGTTTTTT	CASSGTSGDTGELFF
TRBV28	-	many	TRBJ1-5	TGTGCCAGCAGTTTAGAGAGGGGAGGGGGACAGCCCCAGCATTTT	CASSLERGGGQPQHF
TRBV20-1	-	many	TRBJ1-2	TGCAGTGCTAGACCAACTGGGGGCGCGGACTATGGCTACACCTTC	CSARPTGGADYGYTF
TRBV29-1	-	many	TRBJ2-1	TGCAGCGTTGAGTTTGTTAGCGTCGACAATGAGCAGTTCTTC	CSVEFVSVDNEQFF
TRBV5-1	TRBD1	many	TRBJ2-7	TGCGCCAGCAGCTCCCCCGGGACAGATACCTACGAGCAGTACTTC	CASSSPGTDTYEQYF
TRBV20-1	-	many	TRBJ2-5	TGCAGTGCTAGAAGTACCGGGGGACGATTCCAAGAGACCCAGTACTTC	CSARSTGGRFQETQYF
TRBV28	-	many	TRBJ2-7	TGTGCCAGCAGTTCGGACCTCTACGAGCAGTACTTC	CASSSDLYEQYF
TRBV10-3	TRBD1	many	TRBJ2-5	TGTGCCATCAACGGACAGGGTCAAGAGACCCAGTACTTC	CAINGQGQETQYF
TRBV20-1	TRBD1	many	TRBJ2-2	TGCAGTGCTCTCACCGGGACAGGGGCCGGGGAGCTGTTTTTT	CSALTGTGAGELFF
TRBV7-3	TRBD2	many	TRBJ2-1	TGTGCCAGCAGCATGGGACTAGCGGGAGGCAATGAGCAGTTCTTC	CASSMGLAGGNEQFF
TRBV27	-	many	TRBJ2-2	TGTGCCAGCTCGACCGGGAACACCGGGGAGCTGTTTTTT	CASSTGNTGELFF